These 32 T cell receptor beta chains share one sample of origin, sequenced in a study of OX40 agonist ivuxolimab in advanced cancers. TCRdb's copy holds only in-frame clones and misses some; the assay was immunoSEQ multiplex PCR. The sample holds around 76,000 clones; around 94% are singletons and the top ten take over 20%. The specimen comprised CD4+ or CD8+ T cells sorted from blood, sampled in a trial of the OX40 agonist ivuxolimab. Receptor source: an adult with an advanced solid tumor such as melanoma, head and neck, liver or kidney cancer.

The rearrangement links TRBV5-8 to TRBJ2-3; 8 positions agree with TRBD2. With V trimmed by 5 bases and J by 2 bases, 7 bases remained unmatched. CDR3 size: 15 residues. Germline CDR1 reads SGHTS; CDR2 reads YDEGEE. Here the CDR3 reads CASSPTGGYTDTQYF. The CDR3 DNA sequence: TGTGCCAGCAGTCCAACGGGGGGGTACACAGATACGCAGTATTTT.

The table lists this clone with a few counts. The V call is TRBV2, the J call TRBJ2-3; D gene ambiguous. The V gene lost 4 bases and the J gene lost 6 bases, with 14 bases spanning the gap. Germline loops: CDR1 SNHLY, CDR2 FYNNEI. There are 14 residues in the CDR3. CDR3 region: CASSGLATTDTQYF. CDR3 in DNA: TGTGCCAGCAGTGGACTGGCTACGACGGATACGCAGTATTTT.

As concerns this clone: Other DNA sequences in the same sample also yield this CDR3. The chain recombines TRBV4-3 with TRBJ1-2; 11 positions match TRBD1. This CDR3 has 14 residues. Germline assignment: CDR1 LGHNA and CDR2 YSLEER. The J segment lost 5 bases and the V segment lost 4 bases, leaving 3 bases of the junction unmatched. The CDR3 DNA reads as TGCGCCAGCAGCCCGGGACAGGGGGGGTATGGCTACACCTTC. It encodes CASSPGQGGYGYTF.

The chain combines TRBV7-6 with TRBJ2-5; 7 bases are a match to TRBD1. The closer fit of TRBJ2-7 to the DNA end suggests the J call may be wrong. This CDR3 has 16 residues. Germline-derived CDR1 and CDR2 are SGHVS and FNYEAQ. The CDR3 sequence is CASSFSGTDSLDEQYF. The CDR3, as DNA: TGTGCCAGCAGCTTTTCCGGGACAGATAGCTTAGACGAGCAGTACTTC.

DNA of the CDR3: TGCGCCAGCAGCCCCGTCGGGGGGAAATCCTACAATGAGCAGTTCTTC. This sequence encodes CASSPVGGKSYNEQFF. J is TRBJ2-1 and V is TRBV4-1; TRBD2 agrees at 7 bases. This CDR3 spans 16 amino acids. Germline trimming cut 4 bases from V and 1 base from J; bases unmatched to any gene: 7. CDR1 is MGHRA and CDR2 is YSYEKL in the germline V gene.

CDR3 region: CASSYAGGGNEQYF. DNA of the CDR3: TGTGCCAGCAGTTACGCTGGGGGAGGCAACGAGCAGTACTTC. The V and J genes are TRBV6-6 and TRBJ2-7; weak D call: TRBD2 (6 bases). V was clipped by 2 bases and J by 5 bases, with 13 bases between them. The CDR3 spans 14 residues. Germline lookup yields CDR1 MNHNY and CDR2 SVGAGI (reference sequence).

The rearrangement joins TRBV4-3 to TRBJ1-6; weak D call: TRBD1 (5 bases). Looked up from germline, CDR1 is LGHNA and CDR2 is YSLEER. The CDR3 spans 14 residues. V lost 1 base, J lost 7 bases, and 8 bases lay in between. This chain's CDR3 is CASSQVGDNSPLHF. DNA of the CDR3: TGCGCCAGCAGCCAAGTGGGGGACAATTCACCCCTCCACTTT.

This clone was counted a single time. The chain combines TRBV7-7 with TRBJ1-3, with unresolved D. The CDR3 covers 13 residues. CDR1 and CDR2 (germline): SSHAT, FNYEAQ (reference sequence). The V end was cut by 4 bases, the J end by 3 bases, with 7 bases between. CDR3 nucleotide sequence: TGTGCCAGCAGCTCCCTTGATGGAAACACCATATATTTT. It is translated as CASSSLDGNTIYF.

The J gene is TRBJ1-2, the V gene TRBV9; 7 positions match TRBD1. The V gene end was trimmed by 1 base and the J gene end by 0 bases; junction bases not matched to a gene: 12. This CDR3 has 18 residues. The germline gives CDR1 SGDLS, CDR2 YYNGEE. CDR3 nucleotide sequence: TGTGCCAGCAGCGTACCGGAGACAGGGCATAAAGCTAACTATGGCTACACCTTC. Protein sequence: CASSVPETGHKANYGYTF.

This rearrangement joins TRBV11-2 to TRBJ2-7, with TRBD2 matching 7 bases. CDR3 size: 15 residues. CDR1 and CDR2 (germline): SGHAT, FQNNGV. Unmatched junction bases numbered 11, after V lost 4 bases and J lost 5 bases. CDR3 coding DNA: TGTGCCAGCAGCTCTTTCTCGGGGGGTCCCGACGAGCAGTACTTC. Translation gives CASSSFSGGPDEQYF.

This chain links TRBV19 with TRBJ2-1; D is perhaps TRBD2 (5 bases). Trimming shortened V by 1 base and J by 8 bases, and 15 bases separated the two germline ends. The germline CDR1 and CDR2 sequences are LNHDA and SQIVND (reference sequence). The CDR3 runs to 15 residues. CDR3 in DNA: TGTGCCAGTAGTATAGGACTATCCGAGGCAGATGAGCAGTTCTTC. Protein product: CASSIGLSEADEQFF.

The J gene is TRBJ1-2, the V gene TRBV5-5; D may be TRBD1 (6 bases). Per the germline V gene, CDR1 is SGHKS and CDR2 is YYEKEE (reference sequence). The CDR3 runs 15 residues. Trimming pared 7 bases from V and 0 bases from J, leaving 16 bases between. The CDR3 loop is CASENYREANYGYTF. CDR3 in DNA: TGTGCCAGCGAAAATTACAGGGAAGCTAACTATGGCTACACCTTC. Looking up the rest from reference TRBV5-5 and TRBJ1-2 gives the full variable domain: DAGVTQSPTHLIKTRGQQVTLRCSPISGHKSVSWYQQVLGQGPQFIFQYYEKEERGRGNFPDRFSARQFPNYSSELNVNALLLGDSALYLCASENYREANYGYTFGSGTRLTVV.

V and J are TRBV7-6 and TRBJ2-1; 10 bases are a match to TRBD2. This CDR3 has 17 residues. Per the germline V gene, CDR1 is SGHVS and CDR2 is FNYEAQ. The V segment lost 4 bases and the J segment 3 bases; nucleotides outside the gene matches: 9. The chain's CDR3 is CASSSQAGGSIYNEQFF. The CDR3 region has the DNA TGTGCCAGCAGCTCTCAAGCGGGAGGGTCTATCTACAATGAGCAGTTCTTC. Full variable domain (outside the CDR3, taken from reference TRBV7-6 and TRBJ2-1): GAGVSQSPRYKVTKRGQDVALRCDPISGHVSLYWYRQALGQGPEFLTYFNYEAQQDKSGLPNDRFSAERPEGSISTLTIQRTEQRDSAMYRCASSSQAGGSIYNEQFFGPGTRLTVL.

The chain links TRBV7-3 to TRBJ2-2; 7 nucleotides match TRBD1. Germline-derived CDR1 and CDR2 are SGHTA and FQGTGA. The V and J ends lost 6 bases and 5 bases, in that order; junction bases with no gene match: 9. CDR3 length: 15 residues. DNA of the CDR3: TGTGCCAGCAGTACGACAGGGTCGGTTACCGGGGAGCTGTTTTTT. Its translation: CASSTTGSVTGELFF. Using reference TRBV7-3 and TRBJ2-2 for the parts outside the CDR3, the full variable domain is GAGVSQTPSNKVTEKGKYVELRCDPISGHTALYWYRQSLGQGPEFLIYFQGTGAADDSGLPNDRFFAVRPEGSVSTLKIQRTERGDSAVYLCASSTTGSVTGELFFGEGSRLTVL.

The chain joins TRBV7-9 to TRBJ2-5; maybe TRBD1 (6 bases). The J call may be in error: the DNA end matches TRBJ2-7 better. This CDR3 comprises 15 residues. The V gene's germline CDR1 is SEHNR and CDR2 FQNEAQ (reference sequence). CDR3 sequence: CASSYPGHGTYEQYF. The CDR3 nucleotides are TGTGCCAGCAGCTACCCGGGACACGGAACCTACGAGCAGTACTTC.

CDR3 protein: CASTLDRGDEQYF. DNA for the CDR3: TGTGCCAGCACCTTGGACAGGGGCGACGAGCAGTACTTC. The rearrangement joins TRBV7-9 to TRBJ2-7; TRBD1 matches at 9 bases. This CDR3 is 13 amino acids long. V lost 7 bases, J lost 5 bases, and 6 bases stayed unmatched. Germline V lookup: CDR1 SEHNR, CDR2 FQNEAQ (reference sequence).

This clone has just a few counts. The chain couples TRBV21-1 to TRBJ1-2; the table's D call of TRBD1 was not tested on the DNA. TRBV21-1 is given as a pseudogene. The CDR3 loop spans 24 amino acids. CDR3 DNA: TGTGCCAGCAGCAAAGGGGTTCGTTCGTGGGAAGATCGGGACACCGACGTTTTTGGGTATGGCTACACCTTC. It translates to CASSKGVRSWEDRDTDVFGYGYTF.

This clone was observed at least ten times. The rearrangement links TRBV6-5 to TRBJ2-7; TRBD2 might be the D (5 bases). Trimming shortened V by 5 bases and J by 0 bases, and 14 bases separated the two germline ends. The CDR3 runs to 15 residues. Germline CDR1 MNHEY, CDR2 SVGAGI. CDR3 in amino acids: CASSISEGFSYEQYF. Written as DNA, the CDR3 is TGTGCCAGCAGTATAAGTGAGGGATTCTCCTACGAGCAGTACTTC.

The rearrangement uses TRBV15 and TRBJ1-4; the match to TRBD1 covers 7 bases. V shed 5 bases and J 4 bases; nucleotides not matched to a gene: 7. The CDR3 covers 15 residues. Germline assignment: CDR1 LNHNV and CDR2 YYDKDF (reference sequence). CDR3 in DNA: TGTGCCACCAGCCGCGACAGGGTGTTTAATGAAAAACTGTTTTTT. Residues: CATSRDRVFNEKLFF.

DNA of the CDR3: TGTGCCACCAGCGGGGGATCCATCTATGGCTACACCTTC. Protein: CATSGGSIYGYTF. This chain joins TRBV15 and TRBJ1-2, with a weak D call TRBD1 (5 bases). Looked up from germline, CDR1 is LNHNV and CDR2 is YYDKDF (reference sequence). The CDR3 sequence is 13 residues long. The V gene lost 5 bases and the J gene lost 4 bases, with 11 bases spanning the gap.

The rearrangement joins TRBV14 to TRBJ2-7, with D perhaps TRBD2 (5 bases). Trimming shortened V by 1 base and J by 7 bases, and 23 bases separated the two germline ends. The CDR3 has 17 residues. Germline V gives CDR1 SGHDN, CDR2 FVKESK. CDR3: CASSQGGLGLIPREQYF. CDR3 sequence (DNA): TGTGCCAGCAGCCAAGGCGGGCTGGGTTTAATCCCTAGGGAGCAGTACTTC.

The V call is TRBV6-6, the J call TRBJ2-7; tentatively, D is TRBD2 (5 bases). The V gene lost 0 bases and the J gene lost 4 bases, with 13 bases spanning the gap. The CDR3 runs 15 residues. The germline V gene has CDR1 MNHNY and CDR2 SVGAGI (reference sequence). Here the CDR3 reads CASSYSDASFYEQYF. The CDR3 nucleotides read TGTGCCAGCAGTTACTCGGACGCTAGCTTTTACGAGCAGTACTTC.

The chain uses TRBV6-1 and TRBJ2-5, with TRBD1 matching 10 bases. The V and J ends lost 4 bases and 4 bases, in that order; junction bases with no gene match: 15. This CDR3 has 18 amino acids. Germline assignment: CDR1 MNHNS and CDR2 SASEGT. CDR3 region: CASSVRPGDRGWRETQYF. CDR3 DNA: TGTGCCAGCAGTGTTCGGCCGGGGGACAGGGGTTGGCGAGAGACCCAGTACTTC.

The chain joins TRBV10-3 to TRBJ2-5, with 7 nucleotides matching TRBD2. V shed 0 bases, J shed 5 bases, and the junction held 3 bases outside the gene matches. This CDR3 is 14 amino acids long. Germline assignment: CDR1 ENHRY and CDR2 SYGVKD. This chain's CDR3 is CAISESFGGETQYF. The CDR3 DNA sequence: TGTGCCATCAGTGAGTCGTTCGGGGGGGAGACCCAGTACTTC.

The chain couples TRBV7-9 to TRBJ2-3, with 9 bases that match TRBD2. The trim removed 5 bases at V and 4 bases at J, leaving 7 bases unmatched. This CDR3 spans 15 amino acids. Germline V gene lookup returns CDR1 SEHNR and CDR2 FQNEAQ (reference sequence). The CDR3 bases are TGTGCCAGCAGCCCGGGACTAGCTAAAGCAGATACGCAGTATTTT. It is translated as CASSPGLAKADTQYF.

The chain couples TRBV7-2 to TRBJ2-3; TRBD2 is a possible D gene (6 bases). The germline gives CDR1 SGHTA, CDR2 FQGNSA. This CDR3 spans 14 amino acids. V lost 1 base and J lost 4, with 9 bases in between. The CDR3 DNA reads TGTGCCAGCAGCTTAGACGGCGGGGCAGATACGCAGTATTTT. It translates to CASSLDGGADTQYF.

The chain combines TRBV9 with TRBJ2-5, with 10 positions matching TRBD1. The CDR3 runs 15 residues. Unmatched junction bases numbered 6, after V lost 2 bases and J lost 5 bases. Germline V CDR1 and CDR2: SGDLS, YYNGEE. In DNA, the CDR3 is TGTGCCAGCAGCGTCGGGACAGGGGACGCGGAGACCCAGTACTTC. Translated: CASSVGTGDAETQYF.

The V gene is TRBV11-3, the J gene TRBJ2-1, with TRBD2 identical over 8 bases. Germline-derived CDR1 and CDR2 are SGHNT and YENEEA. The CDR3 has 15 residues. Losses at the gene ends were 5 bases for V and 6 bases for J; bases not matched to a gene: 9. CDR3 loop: CASSQLTSDGNEQFF. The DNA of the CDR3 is TGTGCCAGCAGCCAATTGACTAGCGACGGCAATGAGCAGTTCTTC. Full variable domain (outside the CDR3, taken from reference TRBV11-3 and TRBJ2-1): EAGVVQSPRYKIIEKKQPVAFWCNPISGHNTLYWYLQNLGQGPELLIRYENEEAVDDSQLPKDRFSAERLKGVDSTLKIQPAELGDSAVYLCASSQLTSDGNEQFFGPGTRLTVL.

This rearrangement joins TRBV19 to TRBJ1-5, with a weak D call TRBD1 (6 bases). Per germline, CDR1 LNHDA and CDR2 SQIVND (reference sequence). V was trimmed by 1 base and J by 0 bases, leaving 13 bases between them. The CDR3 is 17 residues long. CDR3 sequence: CASSIGTAKYSNQPQHF. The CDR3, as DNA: TGTGCCAGTAGTATAGGGACAGCCAAGTATAGCAATCAGCCCCAGCATTTT.

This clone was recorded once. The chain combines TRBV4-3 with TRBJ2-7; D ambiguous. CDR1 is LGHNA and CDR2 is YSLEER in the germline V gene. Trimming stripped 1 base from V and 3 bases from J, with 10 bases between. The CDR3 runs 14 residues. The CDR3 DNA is TGCGCCAGCAGCCAAGGGAGACTGAACTACGAGCAGTACTTC. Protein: CASSQGRLNYEQYF.

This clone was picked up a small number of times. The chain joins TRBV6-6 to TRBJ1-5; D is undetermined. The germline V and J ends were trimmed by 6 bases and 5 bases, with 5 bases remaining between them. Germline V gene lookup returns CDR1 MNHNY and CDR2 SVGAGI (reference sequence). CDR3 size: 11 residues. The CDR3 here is CASRGDQPQHF. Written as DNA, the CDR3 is TGTGCCAGCAGGGGCGATCAGCCCCAGCATTTT.

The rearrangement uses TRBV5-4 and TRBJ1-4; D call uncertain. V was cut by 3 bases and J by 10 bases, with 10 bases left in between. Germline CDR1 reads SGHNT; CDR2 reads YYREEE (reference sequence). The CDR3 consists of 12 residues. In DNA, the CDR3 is TGTGCCAGCAGCTCGGGATCGGGAAAACTGTTTTTT. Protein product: CASSSGSGKLFF.